This T cell receptor (beta chain) originates from a study of metastatic and nonmetastatic thyroid tumors. No patient had received any treatment before thyroid surgery. This clone was recorded many times. The germline gives CDR1 LGHDT, CDR2 YNNKEL (reference sequence). V was cut by 0 bases and J by 3 bases, with 11 bases left in between. The CDR3 spans 15 residues. With MiXCR, TCRdb called clones anew from the PCR reads. The sample includes 20,000 to 25,000 clones, over 10% of them seen just once. The material sequenced was blood. The J gene is TRBJ1-1, the V gene TRBV3-1; no reliable D call. The source of this sequence is a female donor with papillary thyroid cancer or a benign thyroid nodule (not recorded which). Some clones in this sample may be carry-over from other donors' samples. CDR3 bases: TGTGCCAGCAGCCAAGAAAGGGCGTCGGACACTGAAGCTTTCTTT. Encoded protein: CASSQERASDTEAFF.